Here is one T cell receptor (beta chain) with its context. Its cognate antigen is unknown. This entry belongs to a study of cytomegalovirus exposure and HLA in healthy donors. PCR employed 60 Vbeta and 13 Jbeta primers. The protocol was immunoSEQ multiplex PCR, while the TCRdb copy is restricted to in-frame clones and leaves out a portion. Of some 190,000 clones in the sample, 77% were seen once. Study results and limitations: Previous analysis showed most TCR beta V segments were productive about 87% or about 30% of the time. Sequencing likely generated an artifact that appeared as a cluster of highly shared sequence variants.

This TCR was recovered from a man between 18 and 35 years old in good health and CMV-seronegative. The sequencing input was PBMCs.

In nucleotides, the CDR3 is TGTGCCAGCAGCAGCTCCCGCGGCAGGGTGGAGACCCAGTACTTC. It specifies CASSSSRGRVETQYF. This chain links TRBV7-2 with TRBJ2-5; possible D gene TRBD1, 5 bases. The CDR3 is 15 residues long. CDR1 is SGHTA and CDR2 is FQGNSA in the germline V gene. Trimming cost V 5 bases and J 5 bases, with 18 bases left between them.